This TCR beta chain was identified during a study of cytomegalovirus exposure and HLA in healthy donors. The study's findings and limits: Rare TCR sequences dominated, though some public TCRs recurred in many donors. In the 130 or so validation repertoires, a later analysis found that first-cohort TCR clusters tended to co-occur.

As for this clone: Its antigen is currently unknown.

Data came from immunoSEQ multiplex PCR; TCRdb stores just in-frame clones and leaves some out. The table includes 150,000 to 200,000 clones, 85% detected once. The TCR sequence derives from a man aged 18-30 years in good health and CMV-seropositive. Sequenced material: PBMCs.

The CDR3 sequence: CASSKGPVTEAFF. The CDR3 coding sequence is TGTGCCAGCAGCAAGGGGCCGGTTACTGAAGCTTTCTTT. The chain carries TRBV7-2 and TRBJ1-1, with a tentative D call TRBD1 (5 bases). In germline, CDR1 is SGHTA, CDR2 FQGNSA. The CDR3 loop spans 13 amino acids. Trimming took off 5 bases at V and 5 bases at J, with 12 bases between the two ends.